The 9 T cell receptor beta chains below were found in one sample sequenced in a study of blood T cell repertoires in COVID-19. Only in-frame clones appear in the TCRdb table, and some are missing; sequencing was by immunoSEQ multiplex PCR. The sample contains 150,000 to 200,000 clones, about 88% of which appear only once. The sample comprised peripheral blood. These receptors were taken from a human donor in a cohort sampled during active COVID-19.

This chain uses TRBV28 with TRBJ2-7; possibly TRBD2 for D (5 bases). The CDR3 extends over 15 amino acids. Trimming shortened V by 6 bases and J by 0 bases, and 15 bases separated the two germline ends. CDR1 MDHEN and CDR2 SYDVKM come from the germline V gene. In DNA, the CDR3 is TGTGCCAGCAGCCCGATGGGAGTTTACTCCTACGAGCAGTACTTC. Its translation: CASSPMGVYSYEQYF.

In DNA, the CDR3 is TGTGCCAGCAGCTTAGTCCCAGGGCCTAATGAAAAACTGTTTTTT. It is translated as CASSLVPGPNEKLFF. The gene calls are TRBV11-2 and TRBJ1-4, with D possibly being TRBD1 (5 bases). Germline assignment: CDR1 SGHAT and CDR2 FQNNGV. V was trimmed by 1 base and J by 3 bases, leaving 9 bases between them. The CDR3 length is 15 residues.

The gene calls are TRBV29-1 and TRBJ2-7; 9 bases map to TRBD2. Trimming cost V 4 bases and J 4 bases; bases outside gene matches: 11. The CDR3 is 15 residues long. The germline gives CDR1 SQVTM, CDR2 ANQGSEA. CDR3 nucleotides: TGCAGCGTTGCTATATCTAGCGGGATAATATACGAGCAGTACTTC. It specifies CSVAISSGIIYEQYF.

This clone was picked up one time. The chain uses TRBV18 and TRBJ2-1; the match to TRBD1 covers 11 bases. CDR3 length equals 17 residues. V was clipped by 5 bases and J by 1 base; unmatched bases: 7. Germline V gene data show CDR1 as KGHSH and CDR2 as LQKENI. The CDR3, as DNA: TGTGCCAGCTCAACTGGGACAGGGGGATATTCCTACAATGAGCAGTTCTTC. Translation: CASSTGTGGYSYNEQFF.

The chain combines TRBV5-1 with TRBJ2-3; TRBD1 might be the D (5 bases). This CDR3 spans 15 amino acids. Germline CDR1 reads SGHRS; CDR2 reads YFSETQ. V lost 0 bases and J 4 bases, leaving 12 bases between the germline ends. CDR3 region: CASSLGLGQADTQYF. CDR3 DNA sequence: TGCGCCAGCAGCTTGGGGTTGGGGCAGGCAGATACGCAGTATTTT.

The genes are TRBV6-6 and TRBJ1-1; D ambiguous. V lost 7 bases and J lost 3, with 12 bases in between. The CDR3 runs to 13 residues. CDR1 MNHNY and CDR2 SVGAGI come from the germline V gene (reference sequence). This CDR3 reads CASMAARDTEAFF. CDR3 nucleotide sequence: TGTGCCAGCATGGCAGCCCGGGACACTGAAGCTTTCTTT.

The V call is TRBV28, the J call TRBJ1-2; tentative D call: TRBD1 (6 bases). Trimming pared 6 bases from V and 7 bases from J, leaving 9 bases between. Germline CDR1 reads MDHEN; CDR2 reads SYDVKM. The CDR3 totals 11 residues. The CDR3 here is CASRDSRGYTF. CDR3 DNA sequence: TGTGCCAGCAGGGACAGCCGTGGCTACACCTTC.

The gene calls are TRBV28 and TRBJ1-2; D not resolved. The CDR3 is 13 amino acids. Trimming took off 6 bases at V and 5 bases at J, with 13 bases between the two ends. CDR1 is MDHEN and CDR2 is SYDVKM in the germline V gene. The CDR3 bases are TGTGCCAGCAGCTTAAACCAGGTTTATGGCTACACCTTC. It is translated as CASSLNQVYGYTF.

The rearrangement uses TRBV4-3 and TRBJ2-1, with 9 bases aligning to TRBD2. The CDR3 is 13 residues long. The germline V gene encodes CDR1 LGHNA and CDR2 YSLEER. The V gene end was trimmed by 9 bases and the J gene end by 9 bases; junction bases not matched to a gene: 9. CDR3 residues: CASSAGGGREQFF. The CDR3 nucleotides are TGCGCCAGTAGCGCGGGAGGGGGTCGTGAGCAGTTCTTC.